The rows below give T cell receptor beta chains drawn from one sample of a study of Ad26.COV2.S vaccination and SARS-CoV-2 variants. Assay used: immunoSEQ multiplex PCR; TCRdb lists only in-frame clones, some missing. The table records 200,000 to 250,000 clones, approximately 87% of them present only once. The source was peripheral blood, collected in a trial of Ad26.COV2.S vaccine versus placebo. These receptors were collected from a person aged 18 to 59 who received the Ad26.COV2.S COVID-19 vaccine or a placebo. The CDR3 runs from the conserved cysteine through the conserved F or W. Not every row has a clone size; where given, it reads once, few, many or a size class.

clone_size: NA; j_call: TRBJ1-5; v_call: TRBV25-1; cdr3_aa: CASSESGGYQPQHF
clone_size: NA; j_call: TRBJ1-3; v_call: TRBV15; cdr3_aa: CATSRDWGQGLSGNTIYF
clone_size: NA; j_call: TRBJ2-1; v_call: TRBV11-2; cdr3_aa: CASSLLAGGSYNEQFF
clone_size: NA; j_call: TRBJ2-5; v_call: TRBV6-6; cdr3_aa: CASILDSLETQYF
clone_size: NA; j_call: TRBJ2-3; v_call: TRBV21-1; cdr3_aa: CASSKAAGLGTDTQYF
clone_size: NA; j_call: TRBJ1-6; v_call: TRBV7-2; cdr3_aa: CASSPPGSYNSPLHF
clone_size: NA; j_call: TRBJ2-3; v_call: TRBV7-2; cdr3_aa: CASSVARDREGDTQYF
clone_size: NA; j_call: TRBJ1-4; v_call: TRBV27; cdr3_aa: CASSLGGTGRNEKLFF
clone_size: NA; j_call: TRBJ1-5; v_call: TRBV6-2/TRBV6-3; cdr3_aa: CASSWGQEYSNQPQHF
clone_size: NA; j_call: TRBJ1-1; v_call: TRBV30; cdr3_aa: CAWSVRDTEAFF
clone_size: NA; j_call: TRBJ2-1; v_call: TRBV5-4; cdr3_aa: CASSQKKSGANEQFF
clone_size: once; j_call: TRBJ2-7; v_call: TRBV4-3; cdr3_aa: CASSQEGRGRYEQYF
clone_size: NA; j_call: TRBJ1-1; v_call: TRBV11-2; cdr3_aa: CASPYRAGIEAFF
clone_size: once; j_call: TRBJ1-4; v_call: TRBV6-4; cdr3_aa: CARETVSLFF
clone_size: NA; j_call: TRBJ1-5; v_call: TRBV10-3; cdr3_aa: CATSVGDQGPQHF
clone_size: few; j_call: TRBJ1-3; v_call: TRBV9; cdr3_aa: CASSVGVGSTDTIYF
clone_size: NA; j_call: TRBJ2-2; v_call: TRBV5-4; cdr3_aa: CASSPGLAGVGELFF
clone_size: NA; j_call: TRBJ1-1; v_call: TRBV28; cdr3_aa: CASSLWRGGGTEAFF
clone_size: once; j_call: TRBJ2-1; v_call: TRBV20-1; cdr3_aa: CSLLVMSQFF
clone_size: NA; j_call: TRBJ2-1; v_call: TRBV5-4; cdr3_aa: CASSTGRQQFF
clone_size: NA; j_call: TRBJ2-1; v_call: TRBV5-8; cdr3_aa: CASSLIGLAPNNEQFF
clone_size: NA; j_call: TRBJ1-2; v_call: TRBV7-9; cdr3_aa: CASSQGQYSGYTF
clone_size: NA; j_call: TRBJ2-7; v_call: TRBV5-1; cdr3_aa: CASGGGPPYEQYF
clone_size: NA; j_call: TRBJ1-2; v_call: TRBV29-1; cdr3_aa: CSVETGGDGYTF
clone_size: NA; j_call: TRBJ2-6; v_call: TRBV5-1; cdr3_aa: CASSSHYRGAPSGANVLTF
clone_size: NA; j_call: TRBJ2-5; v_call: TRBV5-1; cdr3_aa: CASSVSGVRETQYF
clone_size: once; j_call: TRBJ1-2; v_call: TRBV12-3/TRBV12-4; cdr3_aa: CASSQLRNYGYTF
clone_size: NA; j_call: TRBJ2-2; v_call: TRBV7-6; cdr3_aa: CASSLIYRGTGFGELFF